The 11 T cell receptor beta chains reported below all come from one sample, sequenced in a study of T cell clones after liver transplantation (dated by TCRdb to about 2019). Library method: the immunoSEQ multiplex PCR assay. Drawn from immuneACCESS, this table holds only the in-frame rearrangements with V and J called that TCRdb kept. Clones are partly lost; checked studies trace under half to an unresolved V gene and leave the rest unexplained. In this sample the table shows about 45,000 clones, just over 85% of which occur a single time. Roughly 2.7% of the sample belongs to the ten largest clones. Here the sequenced sample was CD4+ T cells from blood, taken 24 months after liver transplant. Receptors were obtained from a human patient who received a liver transplant. Some T cells may originate with the graft donor following a transplant.

The chain carries TRBV4-2 and TRBJ2-2; no reliable D call. The germline V and J ends were trimmed by 4 bases and 6 bases, with 15 bases remaining between them. Germline CDR1 reads LGHNA; CDR2 reads YNFKEQ. CDR3 length equals 15 residues. The CDR3 loop reads CASSPGVSPAGELFF. The CDR3 DNA follows: TGTGCCAGCAGCCCTGGGGTTTCGCCGGCCGGGGAGCTGTTTTTT.

The rearrangement links TRBV10-2 to TRBJ2-5; the D gene is possibly TRBD2 (5 bases). V was shortened by 8 bases and J by 4 bases, with 11 bases between the two germline ends. Germline V lookup: CDR1 WSHSY, CDR2 SAAADI. This CDR3 region has 12 residues. CDR3 sequence: CASQRGGETQYF. CDR3 bases: TGCGCCAGCCAGCGAGGAGGAGAGACCCAGTACTTC.

The chain recombines TRBV19 with TRBJ2-7; TRBD2 aligns across 10 bases. V dropped 4 bases and J dropped 6; count of bases not matched to a gene: 6. Germline V CDR1 and CDR2: LNHDA, SQIVND (reference sequence). This CDR3 is 14 amino acids long. The CDR3 reads CASSTPSGSSEQYF. The DNA of the CDR3 is TGTGCCAGTAGTACTCCTAGCGGGAGTAGCGAGCAGTACTTC.

V is TRBV15 and J is TRBJ1-4, with D hard to call. From germline, CDR1 is LNHNV and CDR2 YYDKDF (reference sequence). Trimming cost V 7 bases and J 4 bases, with 10 bases left between them. The CDR3 totals 13 residues. The CDR3: CATKETDNEKLFF. The CDR3 nucleotides are TGTGCCACCAAAGAGACGGATAATGAAAAACTGTTTTTT.

The genes are TRBV7-3 and TRBJ2-5; D gene ambiguous. V was pared by 2 bases and J by 5 bases, with 9 bases between. Germline V gene data show CDR1 as SGHTA and CDR2 as FQGTGA. This CDR3 is 13 amino acids long. CDR3 in DNA: TGTGCCAGCAGCTTATTCGGTGCGGAGACCCAGTACTTC. Its protein is CASSLFGAETQYF. Drawing the rest from reference TRBV7-3 and TRBJ2-5, the complete variable domain is GAGVSQTPSNKVTEKGKYVELRCDPISGHTALYWYRQSLGQGPEFLIYFQGTGAADDSGLPNDRFFAVRPEGSVSTLKIQRTERGDSAVYLCASSLFGAETQYFGPGTRLLVL.

This chain links TRBV7-2 with TRBJ2-3; D is unresolved. This CDR3 has 12 amino acids. Germline CDR1 and CDR2: SGHTA and FQGNSA. Trimming removed 5 bases from V and 5 bases from J, with 8 bases in between. Here the CDR3 reads CASSPLRDTQYF. CDR3 DNA sequence: TGTGCCAGCAGCCCCCTTAGAGATACGCAGTATTTT.

The chain joins TRBV5-1 to TRBJ2-7; no reliable D call. V was pared by 4 bases and J by 2 bases, with 13 bases between. The CDR3 spans 14 residues. Per germline, CDR1 SGHRS and CDR2 YFSETQ. The CDR3 region has the DNA TGCGCCAGCAGCGTGGGTAGGCTAACCTACGAGCAGTACTTC. The encoded protein is CASSVGRLTYEQYF.

This clone was picked up one time. V gene TRBV7-2 combines with J gene TRBJ1-2; no definite D call. This CDR3 contains 13 residues. V lost 1 base, J lost 2 bases, and 5 bases lay in between. The germline CDR1 and CDR2 sequences are SGHTA and FQGNSA. The CDR3 nucleotides are TGTGCCAGCAGCTTAGAACGGAACTATGGCTACACCTTC. Protein sequence: CASSLERNYGYTF.

The chain combines TRBV2 with TRBJ2-5; 9 nucleotides agree with TRBD2. CDR1 and CDR2 from the germline V gene are SNHLY and FYNNEI. The junction had 10 bases not matched to a gene; V was cut back by 6 bases and J by 2 bases. This CDR3 is 16 amino acids long. The CDR3 nucleotides are TGTGCCAGCAGAAGAGGCGGGGGGGTCAGACAAGAGACCCAGTACTTC. Translation gives CASRRGGGVRQETQYF.

This clone appeared a single time. This chain connects TRBV28 to TRBJ1-4, with a weak D call TRBD1 (5 bases). Trimming shortened V by 8 bases and J by 8 bases, and 18 bases separated the two germline ends. The CDR3 is 14 amino acids. CDR1 is MDHEN, CDR2 SYDVKM, per germline. In nucleotides, the CDR3 is TGTGCCAGCGCCCTACCGGGACTCGGGGAAAAACTGTTTTTT. This sequence encodes CASALPGLGEKLFF.

This sequence joins TRBV19 and TRBJ1-5, with D uncertain. Germline-derived CDR1 and CDR2 are LNHDA and SQIVND (reference sequence). The CDR3 sequence is 15 residues long. V was pared by 7 bases and J by 1 base, with 14 bases between. CDR3 sequence: CASKNRGISNQPQHF. Written as DNA, the CDR3 is TGTGCCAGTAAGAATAGAGGGATAAGCAATCAGCCCCAGCATTTT.